This T cell receptor (beta chain) was captured in a study of cytomegalovirus exposure and HLA in healthy donors. Findings and caveats of the study: 164 TCR beta chains were listed as cytomegalovirus-associated. Subsequent analysis of the approximately 110 validation repertoires found a tendency for first-cohort TCR clusters to co-occur.

Measured with immunoSEQ multiplex PCR; TCRdb has only the in-frame clones, and not every one. The table lists 95,000 to 150,000 clones, around 90% of them singletons. The germline V gene encodes CDR1 LGHNA and CDR2 YNFKEQ. This CDR3 contains 15 residues. The trim removed 0 bases at V and 2 bases at J, leaving 3 bases unmatched. Concerning this clone: Antigen: not known.

V gene TRBV4-2 combines with J gene TRBJ2-5, with 7 positions matching TRBD2. Specimen: PBMCs. The sequence came from a woman aged 18-29 years in good health and CMV-seronegative. CDR3 in amino acids: CASSQEGAGQETQYF. In DNA, the CDR3 is TGTGCCAGCAGCCAAGAAGGAGCGGGACAAGAGACCCAGTACTTC.